Listed below are T cell receptor beta chains from one sample, sequenced in a study of PD-L1 blockade in urothelial cancer. TCRdb's table, derived via immunoSEQ multiplex PCR, lists solely in-frame clones and lacks some. The table records 120,000 or so clones, about 83% of them present only once. The specimen was PBMCs, collected around atezolizumab (anti-PD-L1) treatment. These receptors all come from a man between 50 and 59 years old with urothelial cancer. Both conserved end residues are part of each CDR3. A D gene is named only where the DNA matches it firmly. Size is omitted from some rows. Given values are once, few, many or a class for expanded clones.

v_call	clone_size	j_call	d_call	cdr3_aa	cdr3_nt
TRBV28	-	TRBJ2-6	-	CASTPSQSGANVLTF	TGTGCCAGCACCCCTAGCCAATCTGGGGCCAACGTCCTGACTTTC
TRBV30	-	TRBJ2-5	TRBD2	CAWSVLRTSGSGETQYF	TGTGCCTGGAGTGTTCTTAGGACTAGCGGGAGTGGAGAGACCCAGTACTTC
TRBV2	few	TRBJ1-1	-	CASSEMAREAFF	TGTGCCAGCAGTGAAATGGCCCGTGAAGCTTTCTTT
TRBV20-1	-	TRBJ2-2	-	CSARDGRELFF	TGCAGTGCTAGAGATGGGCGGGAGCTGTTTTTT
TRBV28	few	TRBJ2-7	-	CASHGGGRAYEQYF	TGTGCCAGCCACGGGGGCGGGAGAGCCTACGAGCAGTACTTC
TRBV28	-	TRBJ2-7	TRBD1	CASNYRGLQSYEQYF	TGTGCCAGCAATTACAGGGGCCTTCAATCCTACGAGCAGTACTTC
TRBV7-2	-	TRBJ1-1	-	CASRHGGPNTEAFF	TGTGCCAGCAGACACGGAGGGCCGAACACTGAAGCTTTCTTT
TRBV28	-	TRBJ2-7	-	CASKDFREIHEQYF	TGTGCCAGCAAGGACTTTCGGGAGATCCACGAGCAGTACTTC
TRBV19	-	TRBJ1-5	TRBD1	CASSGTGRNQPQHF	TGTGCCAGTAGCGGGACAGGGCGCAATCAGCCCCAGCATTTT
TRBV6-1	-	TRBJ2-5	-	CASNLGLQETQYF	TGTGCCAGCAACCTGGGGCTCCAAGAGACCCAGTACTTC
TRBV18	few	TRBJ2-1	-	CASSPTGEVYNEQFF	TGTGCCAGCTCACCTACAGGGGAGGTCTACAATGAGCAGTTCTTC
TRBV7-8	-	TRBJ2-1	TRBD2	CASSLVTGLASNNEQFF	TGTGCCAGCAGCTTAGTCACGGGACTAGCGTCGAACAATGAGCAGTTCTTC
TRBV5-4	-	TRBJ2-7	TRBD2	CASSLEPGGIHEQYF	TGTGCCAGCAGCTTGGAGCCGGGGGGGATCCACGAGCAGTACTTC
TRBV6-4	-	TRBJ2-2	-	CASSETVANTGELFF	TGTGCCAGCAGTGAAACAGTCGCGAACACCGGGGAGCTGTTTTTT
TRBV2	-	TRBJ1-2	TRBD1	CASSPTGNYGYTF	TGTGCCAGCAGCCCGACAGGGAACTATGGCTACACCTTC
TRBV11-3	-	TRBJ2-1	TRBD2	CASSLDMGLAGAVYNEQFF	TGTGCCAGCAGCTTAGACATGGGACTAGCGGGAGCGGTCTACAATGAGCAGTTCTTC
TRBV7-9	few	TRBJ2-7	-	CASSPHYEQYF	TGTGCCAGCAGCCCCCACTACGAGCAGTACTTC
TRBV18	once	TRBJ1-2	-	CASSDSGSFPFRGYTF	TGTGCCAGCTCAGATTCGGGATCGTTTCCCTTCCGGGGCTACACCTTC
TRBV28	-	TRBJ2-2	-	CASSLVGGAGTGELFF	TGTGCCAGCAGTTTAGTTGGGGGCGCGGGCACCGGGGAGCTGTTTTTT
TRBV5-1	-	TRBJ1-1	-	CASSLMGHMNTEAFF	TGCGCCAGCAGCTTGATGGGACACATGAACACTGAAGCTTTCTTT
TRBV6-6	-	TRBJ1-3	-	CASSYLTTGADTIYF	TGTGCCAGCAGTTACCTCACGACAGGAGCAGACACCATATATTTT
TRBV28	-	TRBJ1-3	-	CASSLLGNTIYF	TGTGCCAGCAGTTTACTGGGAAACACCATATATTTT
TRBV5-4	-	TRBJ2-1	TRBD2	CASEPGTSGISYNEQFF	TGTGCCAGCGAACCCGGGACTAGCGGGATCTCCTACAATGAGCAGTTCTTC
TRBV28	-	TRBJ1-2	TRBD1	CASSLFHEGQGAAGYTF	TGTGCCAGCAGTTTATTCCATGAGGGACAGGGGGCCGCTGGCTACACCTTC
TRBV5-4	-	TRBJ2-7	TRBD1	CASSPGQTYEQYF	TGTGCCAGCAGCCCGGGACAGACCTACGAGCAGTACTTC